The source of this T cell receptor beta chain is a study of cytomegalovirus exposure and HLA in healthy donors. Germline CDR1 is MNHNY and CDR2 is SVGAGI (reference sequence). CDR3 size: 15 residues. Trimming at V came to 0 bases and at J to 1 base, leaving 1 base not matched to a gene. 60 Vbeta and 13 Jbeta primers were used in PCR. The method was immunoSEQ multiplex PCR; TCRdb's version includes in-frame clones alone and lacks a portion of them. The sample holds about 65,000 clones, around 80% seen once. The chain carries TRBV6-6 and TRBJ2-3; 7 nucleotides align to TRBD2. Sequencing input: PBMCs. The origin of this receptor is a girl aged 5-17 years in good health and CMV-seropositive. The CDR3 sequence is CASSYSGGGTDTQYF. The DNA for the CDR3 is TGTGCCAGCAGTTACTCGGGGGGGGGCACAGATACGCAGTATTTT.